The 10 T cell receptor beta chains presented below share a single source sample, sequenced in a study of blood T cell repertoires in COVID-19. TCRdb keeps only in-frame clones here, not all; method: immunoSEQ multiplex PCR. The profile shows about 140,000 clones, about 72% of them singletons. Source material: peripheral blood. The receptors derive from a man aged 60 to 69 who had recovered from COVID-19.

In this sample, this clone turned up a few times. J is TRBJ2-7 and V is TRBV6-5, with 7 bases fitting TRBD1. V lost 10 bases and J lost 4; bases outside the gene matches: 7. The CDR3 length is 12 residues. The V gene's germline CDR1 is MNHEY and CDR2 SVGAGI. CDR3 bases: TGTGCCACTACAGGGGCCTCGTACGAGCAGTACTTC. Protein: CATTGASYEQYF.

The chain has TRBV29-1 and TRBJ1-2; TRBD1 matches 10 bases. The CDR3 spans 16 residues. CDR1 is SQVTM and CDR2 is ANQGSEA in the germline V gene. After removal of 1 base from V and 5 bases from J, the junction contained 10 bases not matched to a gene. The CDR3 spells CSVEGWDRGRDYGYTF. The CDR3 DNA reads TGCAGCGTTGAAGGCTGGGACAGGGGCCGAGATTATGGCTACACCTTC.

V and J are TRBV24-1 and TRBJ1-3; tentatively, D is TRBD1 (6 bases). This CDR3 comprises 15 residues. Trimming removed 4 bases at V and 3 bases at J, with 12 bases between. Germline V gene data show CDR1 as KGHDR and CDR2 as SFDVKD. CDR3 nucleotides: TGTGCCACCAGTGACGGGACACCCGGTGGAAACACCATATATTTT. Translating it yields CATSDGTPGGNTIYF.

This sequence joins TRBV7-2 and TRBJ2-5; D is uncertain. In germline, CDR1 is SGHTA, CDR2 FQGNSA. The CDR3 consists of 13 residues. V gave up 2 bases and J gave up 5 bases, with 9 bases separating them. The CDR3 is CASSLQAPETQYF. The CDR3 bases are TGTGCCAGCAGCTTACAAGCGCCGGAGACCCAGTACTTC.

The V call is TRBV6-5, the J call TRBJ1-5; 9 bases line up with TRBD1. J lost 4 bases, V lost 8 bases, and 3 bases had no gene match. This CDR3 comprises 13 residues. Germline CDR1 is MNHEY and CDR2 is SVGAGI. CDR3 in amino acids: CASRGQGNQPQHF. DNA of the CDR3: TGTGCCAGCCGGGGACAGGGAAATCAGCCCCAGCATTTT.

This clone was found a few times. This chain links TRBV5-8 with TRBJ2-3, with D possibly TRBD1 on 6 matching bases. The CDR3 has 18 residues. Per germline, CDR1 SGHTS and CDR2 YDEGEE. V lost 2 bases to trimming and J lost 2 bases, with 21 bases between them. The CDR3 spells CASSFGRAGAIITDTQYF. The DNA of the CDR3 is TGTGCCAGCAGCTTCGGTCGGGCAGGGGCAATCATCACAGATACGCAGTATTTT.

This chain joins TRBV9 and TRBJ2-2; 9 bases match TRBD1. The germline CDR1 and CDR2 sequences are SGDLS and YYNGEE. The V segment lost 0 bases and the J segment 3 bases; nucleotides outside the gene matches: 3. The CDR3 sequence is 16 residues long. The CDR3 bases are TGTGCCAGCAGCGTAGCTGGGACAGGGTACACCGGGGAGCTGTTTTTT. As protein: CASSVAGTGYTGELFF.

This sequence joins TRBV7-2 and TRBJ2-5, with 9 positions matching TRBD1. Trimming took 5 bases from V and 4 from J; bases not matched to a gene: 2. Germline CDR1 reads SGHTA; CDR2 reads FQGNSA. This CDR3 region has 13 residues. The CDR3 region has the DNA TGTGCCAGCAGCCTGGGACAGGGAGAGACCCAGTACTTC. It is translated as CASSLGQGETQYF.

The chain couples TRBV3-1 (or the pseudogene TRBV3-2) to TRBJ1-1; D ambiguous. Trimming removed 4 bases at V and 1 base at J, with 10 bases between. The CDR3 is 14 residues long. Germline V gene lookup returns CDR1 LGHDT and CDR2 YNNKEL (reference sequence). DNA for the CDR3: TGTGCCAGCAGCCTAACACATAAGAACACTGAAGCTTTCTTT. Translation: CASSLTHKNTEAFF.

This chain links TRBV5-6 with TRBJ2-7; no clear D. The CDR3 runs to 11 residues. CDR1 and CDR2 (germline): SGHDT, YYEEEE. Trimming removed 4 bases at V and 3 bases at J, with 5 bases between. CDR3: CASSRSYEQYF. The CDR3 DNA sequence: TGTGCCAGCAGCAGGAGCTACGAGCAGTACTTC.